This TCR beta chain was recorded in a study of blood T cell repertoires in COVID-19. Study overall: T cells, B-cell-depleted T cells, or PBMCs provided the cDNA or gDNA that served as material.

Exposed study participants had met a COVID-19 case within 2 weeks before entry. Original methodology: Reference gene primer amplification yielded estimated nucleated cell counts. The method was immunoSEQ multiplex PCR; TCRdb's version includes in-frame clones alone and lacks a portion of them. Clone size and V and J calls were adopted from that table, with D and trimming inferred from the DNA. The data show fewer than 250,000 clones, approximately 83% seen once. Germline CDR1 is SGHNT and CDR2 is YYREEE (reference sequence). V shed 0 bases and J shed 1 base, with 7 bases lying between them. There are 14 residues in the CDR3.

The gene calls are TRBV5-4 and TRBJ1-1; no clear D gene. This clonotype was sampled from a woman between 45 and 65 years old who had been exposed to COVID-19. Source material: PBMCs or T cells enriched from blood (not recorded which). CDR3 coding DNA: TGTGCCAGCAGCTTGGCGCGGGGGAACACTGAAGCTTTCTTT. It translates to CASSLARGNTEAFF.